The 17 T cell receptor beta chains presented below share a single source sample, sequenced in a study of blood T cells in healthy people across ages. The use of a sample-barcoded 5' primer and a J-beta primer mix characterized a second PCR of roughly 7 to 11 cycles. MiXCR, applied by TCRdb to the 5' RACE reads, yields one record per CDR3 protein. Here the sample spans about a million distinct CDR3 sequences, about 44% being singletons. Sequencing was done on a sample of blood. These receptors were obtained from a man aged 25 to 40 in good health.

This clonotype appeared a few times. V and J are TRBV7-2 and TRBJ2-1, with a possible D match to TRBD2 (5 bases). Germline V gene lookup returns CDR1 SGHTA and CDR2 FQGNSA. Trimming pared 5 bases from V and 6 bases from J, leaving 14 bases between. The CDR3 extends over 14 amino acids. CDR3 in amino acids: CASSRETSFNEQFF. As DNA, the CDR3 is TGTGCCAGCAGCCGAGAAACTAGTTTCAATGAGCAGTTCTTC.

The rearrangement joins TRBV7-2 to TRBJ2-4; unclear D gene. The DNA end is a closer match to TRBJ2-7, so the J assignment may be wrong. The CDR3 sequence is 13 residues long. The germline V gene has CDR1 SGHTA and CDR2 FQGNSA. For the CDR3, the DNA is TGTGCCAGCAGCTTAGCGAATGGATACGAGCAGTACTTC. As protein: CASSLANGYEQYF.

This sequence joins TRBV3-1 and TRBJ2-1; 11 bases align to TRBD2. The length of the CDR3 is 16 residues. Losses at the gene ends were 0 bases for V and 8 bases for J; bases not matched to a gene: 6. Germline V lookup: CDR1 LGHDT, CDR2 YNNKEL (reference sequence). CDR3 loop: CASSQDRTSGGHEQFF. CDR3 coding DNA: TGTGCCAGCAGCCAAGATCGAACTAGCGGGGGCCATGAGCAGTTCTTC.

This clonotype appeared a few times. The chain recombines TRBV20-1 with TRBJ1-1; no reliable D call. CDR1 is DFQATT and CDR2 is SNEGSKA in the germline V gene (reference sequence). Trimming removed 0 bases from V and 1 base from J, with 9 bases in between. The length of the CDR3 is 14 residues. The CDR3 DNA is TGCAGTGCTAGAGATACACAGAGGAACACTGAAGCTTTCTTT. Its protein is CSARDTQRNTEAFF.

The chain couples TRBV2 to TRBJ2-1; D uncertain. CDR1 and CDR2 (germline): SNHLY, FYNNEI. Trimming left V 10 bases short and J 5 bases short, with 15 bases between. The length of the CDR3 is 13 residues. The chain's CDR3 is CAIGFRDHNEQFF. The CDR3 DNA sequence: TGTGCCATCGGGTTCCGAGATCACAATGAGCAGTTCTTC.

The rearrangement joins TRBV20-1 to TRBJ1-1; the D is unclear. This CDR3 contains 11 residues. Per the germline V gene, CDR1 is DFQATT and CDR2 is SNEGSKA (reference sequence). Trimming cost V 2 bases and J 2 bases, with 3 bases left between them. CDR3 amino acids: CSARYNTEAFF. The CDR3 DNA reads TGCAGTGCTAGATACAACACTGAAGCTTTCTTT.

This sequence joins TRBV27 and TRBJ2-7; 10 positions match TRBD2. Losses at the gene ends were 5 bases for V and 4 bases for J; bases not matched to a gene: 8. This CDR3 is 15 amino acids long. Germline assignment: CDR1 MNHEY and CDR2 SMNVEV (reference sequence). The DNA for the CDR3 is TGTGCCAGCAGTGAAGGGACTAGCGAGTTATACGAGCAGTACTTC. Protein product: CASSEGTSELYEQYF.

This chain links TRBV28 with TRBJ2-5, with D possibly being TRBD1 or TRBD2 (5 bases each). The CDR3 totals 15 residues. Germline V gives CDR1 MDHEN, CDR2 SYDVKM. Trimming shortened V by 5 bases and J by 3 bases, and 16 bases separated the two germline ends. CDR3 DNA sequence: TGTGCCAGCAGTCCCGACCGGGACGGCGAAGAGACCCAGTACTTC. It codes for CASSPDRDGEETQYF. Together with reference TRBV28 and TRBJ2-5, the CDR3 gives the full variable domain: DVKVTQSSRYLVKRTGEKVFLECVQDMDHENMFWYRQDPGLGLRLIYFSYDVKMKEKGDIPEGYSVSREKKERFSLILESASTNQTSMYLCASSPDRDGEETQYFGPGTRLLVL.

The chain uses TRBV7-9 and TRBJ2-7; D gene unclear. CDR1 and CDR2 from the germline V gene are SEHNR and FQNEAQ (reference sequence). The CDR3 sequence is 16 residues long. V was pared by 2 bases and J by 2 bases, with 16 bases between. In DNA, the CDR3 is TGTGCCAGCAGCTTAACGTCCAGCCCTAATCCCTACGAGCAGTACTTC. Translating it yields CASSLTSSPNPYEQYF.

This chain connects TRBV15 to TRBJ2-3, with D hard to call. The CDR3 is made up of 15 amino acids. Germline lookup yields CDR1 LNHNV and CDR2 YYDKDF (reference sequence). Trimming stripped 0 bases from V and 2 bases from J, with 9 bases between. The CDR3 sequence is CATSRDGVSTDTQYF. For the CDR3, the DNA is TGTGCCACCAGCAGAGATGGGGTTTCCACAGATACGCAGTATTTT. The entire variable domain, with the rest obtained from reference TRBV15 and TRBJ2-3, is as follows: DAMVIQNPRYQVTQFGKPVTLSCSQTLNHNVMYWYQQKSSQAPKLLFHYYDKDFNNEADTPDNFQSRRPNTSFCFLDIRSPGLGDTAMYLCATSRDGVSTDTQYFGPGTRLTVL.

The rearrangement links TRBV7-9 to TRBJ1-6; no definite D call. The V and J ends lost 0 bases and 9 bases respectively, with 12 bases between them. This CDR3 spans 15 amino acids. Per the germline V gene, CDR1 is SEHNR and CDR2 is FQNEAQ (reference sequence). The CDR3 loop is CASSLAAGSSSPLHF. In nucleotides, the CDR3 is TGTGCCAGCAGCTTAGCGGCAGGCTCATCTTCACCCCTCCACTTT.

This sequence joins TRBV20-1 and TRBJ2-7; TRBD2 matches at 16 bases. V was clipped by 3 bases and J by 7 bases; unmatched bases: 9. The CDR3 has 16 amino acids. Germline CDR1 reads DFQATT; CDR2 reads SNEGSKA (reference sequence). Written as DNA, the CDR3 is TGCAGTGCTAGTTTAGGGACTAGCGGGGGGGGTTATGAGCAGTACTTC. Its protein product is CSASLGTSGGGYEQYF.

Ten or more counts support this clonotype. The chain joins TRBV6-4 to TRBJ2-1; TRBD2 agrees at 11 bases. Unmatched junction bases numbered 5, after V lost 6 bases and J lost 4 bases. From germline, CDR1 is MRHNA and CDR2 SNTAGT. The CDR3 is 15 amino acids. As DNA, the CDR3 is TGTGCCAGCAGCGCGACTAGCGGGGCTTACAATGAGCAGTTCTTC. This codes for CASSATSGAYNEQFF.

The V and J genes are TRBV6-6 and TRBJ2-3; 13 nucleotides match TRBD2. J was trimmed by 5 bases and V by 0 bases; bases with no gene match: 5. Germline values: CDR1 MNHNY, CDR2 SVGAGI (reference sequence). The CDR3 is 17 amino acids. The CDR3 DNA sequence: TGTGCCAGCAGTTACTCGACTAGCGGGGGGCTTAGAGATACGCAGTATTTT. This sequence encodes CASSYSTSGGLRDTQYF.

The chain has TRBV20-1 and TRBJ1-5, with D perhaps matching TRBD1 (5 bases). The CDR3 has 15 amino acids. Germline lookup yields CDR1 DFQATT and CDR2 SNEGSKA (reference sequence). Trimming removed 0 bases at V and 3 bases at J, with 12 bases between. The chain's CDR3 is CSARDWAGFNQPQHF. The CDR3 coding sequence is TGCAGTGCTAGAGATTGGGCAGGGTTCAATCAGCCCCAGCATTTT.

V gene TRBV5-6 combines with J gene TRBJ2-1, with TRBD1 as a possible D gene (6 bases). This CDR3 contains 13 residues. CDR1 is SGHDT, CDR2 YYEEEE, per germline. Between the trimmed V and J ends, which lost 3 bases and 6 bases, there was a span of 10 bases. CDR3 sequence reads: CASSSDSINEQFF. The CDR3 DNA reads TGTGCCAGCAGCTCGGACAGTATCAATGAGCAGTTCTTC.

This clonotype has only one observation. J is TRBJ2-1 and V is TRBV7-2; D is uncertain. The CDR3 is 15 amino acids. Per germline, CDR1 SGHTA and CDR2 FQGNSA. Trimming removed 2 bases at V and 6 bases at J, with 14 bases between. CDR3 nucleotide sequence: TGTGCCAGCAGCTTATTTGACTCCTCTATCAATGAGCAGTTCTTC. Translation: CASSLFDSSINEQFF.